Below are 8 T cell receptor beta chains sequenced from a single sample in a study of T cells in Graves' hyperthyroidism and ophthalmopathy. Amplification of TCR beta CDR3 regions was performed using RNA transcripts as template. First-round RT-PCR targeting the TCR CDR3 was performed with the HTBI primer set. A single record per CDR3 protein comes from TCRdb applying MiXCR to the multiplex PCR reads. The sample carries about 200,000 distinct CDR3 sequences, more than 15% recorded once. The specimen was blood. These receptors were taken from a man between 50 and 59 years old with Graves' hyperthyroidism.

This clonotype came up a few times. This sequence joins TRBV20-1 and TRBJ2-1; 7 positions agree with TRBD2. CDR1 and CDR2 (germline): DFQATT, SNEGSKA (reference sequence). J gave up 8 bases and V 6 bases, and 13 bases lay outside the gene matches. The CDR3 length is 14 residues. This CDR3 is CSAAFRAGEDEQFF. DNA for the CDR3: TGCAGTGCAGCCTTCAGGGCGGGAGAGGATGAGCAGTTCTTC.

The rearrangement joins TRBV19 to TRBJ2-5; no clear D. The CDR3 is made up of 14 amino acids. V lost 9 bases, J lost 5 bases, and 19 bases lay in between. Germline CDR1 reads LNHDA; CDR2 reads SQIVND (reference sequence). For the CDR3, the DNA is TGTGCCAGCAGCTTTATCCGCGGACGGGAGACCCAGTACTTC. Protein product: CASSFIRGRETQYF.

In its sample, this clonotype was seen a few times. The chain couples TRBV5-6 to TRBJ1-5, with 11 bases identical to TRBD1. V trimming: 4 bases; J trimming: 7 bases; junction bases outside the gene matches: 10. The CDR3 spans 16 residues. The V gene's germline CDR1 is SGHDT and CDR2 YYEEEE. CDR3 sequence (DNA): TGTGCCAGCAGCACTTCAAGGACAGGGGGCACCCAGCCCCAGCATTTT. Encoded protein: CASSTSRTGGTQPQHF.

Only a few counts were recorded for this clonotype. CDR3 sequence: CATSRDGSTDTQYF. CDR3 coding DNA: TGTGCCACCAGCAGAGATGGCAGCACAGATACGCAGTATTTT. The V gene is TRBV15, the J gene TRBJ2-3, with D unresolved. CDR1 LNHNV and CDR2 YYDKDF come from the germline V gene (reference sequence). Between the trimmed V and J ends, which lost 0 bases and 0 bases, there was a span of 4 bases. The CDR3 extends over 14 amino acids.

This chain joins TRBV30 and TRBJ2-1, with a possible D match to TRBD2 (6 bases). The germline CDR1 and CDR2 sequences are GTSNPN and SVGIG (reference sequence). CDR3 length equals 13 residues. The V end lost 4 bases, the J end lost 10 bases, and 17 bases lay between the germline ends. CDR3 loop: CAWIKVGSGEQFF. DNA for the CDR3: TGTGCCTGGATTAAGGTCGGGAGCGGGGAGCAGTTCTTC.

This clonotype was picked up many times. The rearrangement uses TRBV6-2 or TRBV6-3 and TRBJ2-2; a weak D match, TRBD2 (6 bases). The germline V gene has CDR1 MNHEY and CDR2 SVGEGT. The CDR3 sequence is 16 residues long. V was cut by 0 bases and J by 0 bases, with 8 bases left in between. Here the CDR3 reads CASSYSRGANTGELFF. The CDR3, as DNA: TGTGCCAGCAGTTACTCCCGCGGGGCGAACACCGGGGAGCTGTTTTTT.

In this sample, this clonotype turned up many times. The rearrangement links TRBV7-2 to TRBJ2-7, with no clear D. Germline assignment: CDR1 SGHTA and CDR2 FQGNSA. The V and J ends lost 5 bases and 0 bases respectively, with 11 bases between them. The CDR3 runs to 14 residues. CDR3 in DNA: TGTGCCAGCAGCCTCGACTGGAACTCCTACGAGCAGTACTTC. This gives the protein CASSLDWNSYEQYF.

This chain connects TRBV5-6 to TRBJ2-3; D is ambiguous. V dropped 3 bases and J dropped 6 bases, with 14 bases sitting between them. The CDR3 runs 14 residues. Germline CDR1 and CDR2: SGHDT and YYEEEE. CDR3 in DNA: TGTGCCAGCAGCTCGAAGTGGCTAGAGGATACGCAGTATTTT. Protein product: CASSSKWLEDTQYF.